What follows describes a single TCR beta chain. Its antigen is undetermined. The data are from a study of shared clonotypes between healthy human individuals. Study-wide context: CD4 naive and memory got three plates each, CD8 naive two, CD8 memory one.

Some clones are missing from TCRdb's copy, which holds only in-frame ones; the method was immunoSEQ multiplex PCR. The table has more than 2,000,000 clones, about 92% seen once. J was trimmed by 9 bases and V by 4 bases; bases with no gene match: 9. This CDR3 has 16 amino acids. Germline V gene sequence: CDR1 SGHDN, CDR2 FVKESK. Whole-study results and caveats: Genetic and exposure-history diversity was limited by the small donor number.

The gene calls are TRBV14 and TRBJ1-6; 10 bases map to TRBD1. The sequence was obtained from a man aged 18-30 years in good health. Input material: naive CD4+ T cells sorted from blood. Described subset: CD45RA+ positively selected. CDR3 DNA: TGTGCCAGCAGCCCGCCGGCGGGACAGGGGTCTTCACCCCTCCACTTT. This encodes CASSPPAGQGSSPLHF.